This T cell receptor beta chain was documented in a study of T cells in Graves' hyperthyroidism and ophthalmopathy. Across the study: Before any treatment, at initial diagnosis, peripheral blood was collected.

Using RNA transcripts as the source, TCR beta CDR3 regions were amplified. The HTBI primer set was used in a first-round RT-PCR of the TCR CDR3. TCRdb recomputed calls from the multiplex PCR reads with MiXCR, one row per CDR3 protein. The data show about half a million distinct CDR3 sequences, approximately 23% seen once. Study results and limitations: Blood also carried most thyroid clonotypes expanded above 0.001.

Ophthalmopathy patients had moderate-to-severe active disease, CAS ≥3, NOSPECS ≥4, and disease duration under 3 months. A word on this clonotype: Its specificity is unknown. It may be a read error: a sequence one base away is much more abundant.

The TCR comes from a woman in her seventies with Graves' ophthalmopathy. The sequenced sample was blood.

CDR3 DNA sequence: TGTGCCAGCAGTGAAAGGGGGGTGACAGGGTATGAGAAGACCCAGTACTTC. It is translated as CASSERGVTGYEKTQYF. This rearrangement joins TRBV28 to TRBJ2-5, with D possibly being TRBD1 (7 bases). From germline, CDR1 is MDHEN and CDR2 SYDVKM. The length of the CDR3 is 17 residues. Trimming shortened V by 5 bases and J by 6 bases, and 25 bases separated the two germline ends.